This TCR beta chain was captured in a study of shared clonotypes between healthy human individuals. This CDR3 is built from 13 residues. Looked up from germline, CDR1 is SGHDT and CDR2 is YYEEEE. Trimming left V 2 bases short and J 4 bases short, with 9 bases between. Terminally differentiated effector memory CD45RA+ cells were excluded from the naive CD8 cells, which were CD45RO-negative and positively selected for CCR7. A remark on this clone: The sample has other DNA sequences that encode this CDR3 too.

Repertoires were generated with immunoSEQ multiplex PCR, while TCRdb's copy carries only in-frame clones and drops some. This table has around 2,000,000 clones, about 95% appearing once. The clonotype was recovered from a man between 18 and 35 years old in good health. The sequenced sample was naive CD8+ T cells sorted from blood. The chain recombines TRBV5-6 with TRBJ1-1; D is possibly TRBD1 (5 bases). CDR3 amino acids: CASSFGGGTEAFF. In DNA, the CDR3 is TGTGCCAGCAGCTTTGGCGGGGGCACTGAAGCTTTCTTT.